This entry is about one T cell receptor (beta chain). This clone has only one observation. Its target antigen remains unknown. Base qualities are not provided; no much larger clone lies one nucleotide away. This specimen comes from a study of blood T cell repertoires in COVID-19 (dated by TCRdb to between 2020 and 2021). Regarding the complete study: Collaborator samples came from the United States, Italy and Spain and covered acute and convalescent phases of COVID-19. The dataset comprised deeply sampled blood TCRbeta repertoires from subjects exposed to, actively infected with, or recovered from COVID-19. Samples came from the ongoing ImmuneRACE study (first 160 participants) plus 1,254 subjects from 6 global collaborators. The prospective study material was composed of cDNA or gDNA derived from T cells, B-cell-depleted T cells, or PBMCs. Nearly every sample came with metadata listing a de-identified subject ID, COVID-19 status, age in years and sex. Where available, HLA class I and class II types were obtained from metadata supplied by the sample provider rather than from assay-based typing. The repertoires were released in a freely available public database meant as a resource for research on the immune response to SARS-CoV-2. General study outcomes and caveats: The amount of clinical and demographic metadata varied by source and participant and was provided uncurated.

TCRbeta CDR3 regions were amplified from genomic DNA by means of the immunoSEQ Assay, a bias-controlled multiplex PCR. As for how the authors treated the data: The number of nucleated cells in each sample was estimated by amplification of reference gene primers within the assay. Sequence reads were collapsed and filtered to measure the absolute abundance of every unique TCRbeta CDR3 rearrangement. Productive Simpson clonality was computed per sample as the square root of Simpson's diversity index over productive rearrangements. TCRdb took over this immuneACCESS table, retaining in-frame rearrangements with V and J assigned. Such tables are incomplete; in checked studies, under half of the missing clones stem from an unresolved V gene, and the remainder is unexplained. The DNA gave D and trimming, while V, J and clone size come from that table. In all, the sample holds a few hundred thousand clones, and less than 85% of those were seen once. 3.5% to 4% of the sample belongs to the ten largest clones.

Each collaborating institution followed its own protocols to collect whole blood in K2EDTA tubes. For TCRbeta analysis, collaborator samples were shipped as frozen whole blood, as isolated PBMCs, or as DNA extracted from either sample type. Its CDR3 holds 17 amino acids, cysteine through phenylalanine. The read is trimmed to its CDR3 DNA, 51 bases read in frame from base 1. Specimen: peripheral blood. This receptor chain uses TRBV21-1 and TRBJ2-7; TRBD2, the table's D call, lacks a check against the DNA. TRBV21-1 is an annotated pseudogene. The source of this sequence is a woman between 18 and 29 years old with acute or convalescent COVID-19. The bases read TGTGCCAGCAGCACCCCCCTCACCGGGGACTACTCCTACGAGCAGTACTTC. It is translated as CASSTPLTGDYSYEQYF.